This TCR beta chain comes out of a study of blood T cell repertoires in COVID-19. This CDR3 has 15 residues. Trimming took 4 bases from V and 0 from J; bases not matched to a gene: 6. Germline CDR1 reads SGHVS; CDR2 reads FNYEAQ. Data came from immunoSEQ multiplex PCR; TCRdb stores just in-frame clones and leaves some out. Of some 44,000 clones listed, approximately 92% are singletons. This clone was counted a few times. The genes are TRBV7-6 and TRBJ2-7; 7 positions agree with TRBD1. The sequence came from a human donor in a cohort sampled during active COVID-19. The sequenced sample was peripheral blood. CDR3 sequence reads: CASSSKQGTSYEQYF. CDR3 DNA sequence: TGTGCCAGCAGCTCAAAACAGGGGACCTCCTACGAGCAGTACTTC.